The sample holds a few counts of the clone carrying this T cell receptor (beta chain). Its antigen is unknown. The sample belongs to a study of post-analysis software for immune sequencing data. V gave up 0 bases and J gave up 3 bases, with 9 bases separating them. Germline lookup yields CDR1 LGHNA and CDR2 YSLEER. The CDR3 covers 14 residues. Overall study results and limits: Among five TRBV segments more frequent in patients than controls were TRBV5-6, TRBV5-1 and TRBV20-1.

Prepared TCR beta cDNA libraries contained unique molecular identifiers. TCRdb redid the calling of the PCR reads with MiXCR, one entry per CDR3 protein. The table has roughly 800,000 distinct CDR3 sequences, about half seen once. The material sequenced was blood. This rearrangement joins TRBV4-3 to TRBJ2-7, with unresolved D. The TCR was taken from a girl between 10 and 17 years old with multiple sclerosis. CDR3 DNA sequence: TGCGCCAGCAGCCAAGAGTCCGGTCACTACGAGCAGTACTTC. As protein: CASSQESGHYEQYF.